This T cell receptor beta chain was sequenced in a study of T cell responses to AZD1222 COVID-19 vaccine. The CDR3 is 16 residues long. CDR1 SEHNR and CDR2 FQNEAQ come from the germline V gene (reference sequence). Germline trimming cut 3 bases from V and 1 base from J; bases unmatched to any gene: 7. Profiled with immunoSEQ multiplex PCR; TCRdb holds only in-frame clones, not every one. Of some 100,000 clones listed, 80% to 95% are singletons. By sample share, this clone is medium-sized. Antigen: not known. Study-wide points: White British ancestry dominated among donors, who included more females, and clonal diversity was possibly underestimated. Recipients of two AZD1222 doses showed rising Spike-specific TCR breadth and depth. Variant regions that are unmutated are reportedly the target of nearly half of spike-specific TCRs.

V and J are TRBV7-9 and TRBJ2-7; 9 positions match TRBD1. The TCR comes from an adult in good health. Sequencing was performed on peripheral blood, taken on day 0 of AZD1222 vaccination. DNA of the CDR3: TGTGCCAGCAGCTTGACGGACAGGGGACATTCCTACGAGCAGTACTTC. This sequence encodes CASSLTDRGHSYEQYF.